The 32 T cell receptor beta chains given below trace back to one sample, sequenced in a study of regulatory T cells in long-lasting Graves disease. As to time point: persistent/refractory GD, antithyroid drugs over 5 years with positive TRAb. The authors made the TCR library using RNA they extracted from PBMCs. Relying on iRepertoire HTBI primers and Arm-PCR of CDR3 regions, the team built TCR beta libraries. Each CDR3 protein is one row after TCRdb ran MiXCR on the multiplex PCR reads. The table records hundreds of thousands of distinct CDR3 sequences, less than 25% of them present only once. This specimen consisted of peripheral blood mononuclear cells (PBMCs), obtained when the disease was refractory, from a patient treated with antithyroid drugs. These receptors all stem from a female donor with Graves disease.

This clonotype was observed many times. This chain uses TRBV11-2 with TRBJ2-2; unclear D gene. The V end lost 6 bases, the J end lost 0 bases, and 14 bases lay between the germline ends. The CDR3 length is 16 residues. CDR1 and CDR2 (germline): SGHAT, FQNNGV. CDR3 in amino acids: CASSLTVNANTGELFF. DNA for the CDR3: TGTGCCAGCAGTCTCACAGTCAACGCGAACACCGGGGAGCTGTTTTTT.

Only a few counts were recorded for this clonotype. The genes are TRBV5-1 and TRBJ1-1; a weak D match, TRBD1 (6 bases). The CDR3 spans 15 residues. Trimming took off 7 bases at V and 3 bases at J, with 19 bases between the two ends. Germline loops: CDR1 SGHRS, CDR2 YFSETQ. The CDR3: CASSPGGPGDTEAFF. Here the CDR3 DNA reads TGCGCCAGCTCTCCTGGGGGGCCCGGGGACACTGAAGCTTTCTTT.

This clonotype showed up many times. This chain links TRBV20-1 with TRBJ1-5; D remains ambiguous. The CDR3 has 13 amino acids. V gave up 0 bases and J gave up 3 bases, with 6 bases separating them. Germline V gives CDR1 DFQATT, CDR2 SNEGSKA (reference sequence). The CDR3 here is CSAREGYNQPQHF. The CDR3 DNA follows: TGCAGTGCTAGAGAGGGATACAATCAGCCCCAGCATTTT.

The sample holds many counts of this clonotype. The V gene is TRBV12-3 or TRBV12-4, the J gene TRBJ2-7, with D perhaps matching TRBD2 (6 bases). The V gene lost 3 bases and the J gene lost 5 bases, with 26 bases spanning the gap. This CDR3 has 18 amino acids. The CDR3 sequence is CASSFGSGLGLATDEQYF. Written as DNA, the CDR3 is TGTGCCAGCAGTTTCGGCAGCGGGCTGGGGCTAGCTACCGACGAGCAGTACTTC.

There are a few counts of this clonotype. The CDR3 DNA follows: TGTGCCAGCAGTGAGACCTACAATGAGCAGTTCTTC. Translating gives CASSETYNEQFF. The chain employs TRBV12-3 or TRBV12-4 and TRBJ2-1; no reliable D call. This CDR3 contains 12 residues. Deletions cut 5 bases from V and 2 bases from J, with 4 bases between.

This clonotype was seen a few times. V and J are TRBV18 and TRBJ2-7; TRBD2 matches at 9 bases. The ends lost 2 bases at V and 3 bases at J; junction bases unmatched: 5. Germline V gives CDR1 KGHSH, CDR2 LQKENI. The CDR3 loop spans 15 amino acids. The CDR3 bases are TGTGCCAGCTCACCAGCGGGAGGGCCTGACTACGAGCAGTACTTC. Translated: CASSPAGGPDYEQYF.

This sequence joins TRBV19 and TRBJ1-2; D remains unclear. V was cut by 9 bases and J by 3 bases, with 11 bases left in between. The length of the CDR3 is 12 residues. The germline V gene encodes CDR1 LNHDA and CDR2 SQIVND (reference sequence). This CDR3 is CARTASYYGYTF. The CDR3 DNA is TGTGCCAGAACAGCGTCCTACTATGGCTACACCTTC.

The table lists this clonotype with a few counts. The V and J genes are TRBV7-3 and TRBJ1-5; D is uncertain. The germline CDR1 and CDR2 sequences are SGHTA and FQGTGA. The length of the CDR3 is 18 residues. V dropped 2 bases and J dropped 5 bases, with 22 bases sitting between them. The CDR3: CASSLHEYRDTLDQPQHF. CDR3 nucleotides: TGTGCCAGCAGCTTACATGAATACCGGGATACTCTGGATCAGCCCCAGCATTTT.

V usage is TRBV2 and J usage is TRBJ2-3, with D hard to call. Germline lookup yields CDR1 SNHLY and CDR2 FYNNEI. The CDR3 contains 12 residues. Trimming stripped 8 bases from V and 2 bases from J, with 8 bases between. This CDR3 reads CASQEYTDTQYF. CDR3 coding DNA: TGTGCCAGCCAGGAGTACACAGATACGCAGTATTTT.

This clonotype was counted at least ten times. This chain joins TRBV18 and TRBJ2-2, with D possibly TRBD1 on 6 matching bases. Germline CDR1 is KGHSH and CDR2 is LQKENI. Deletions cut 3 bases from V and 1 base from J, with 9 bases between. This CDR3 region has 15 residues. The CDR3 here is CASSPRTVNTGELFF. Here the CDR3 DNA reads TGTGCCAGCTCACCCCGGACAGTGAACACCGGGGAGCTGTTTTTT.

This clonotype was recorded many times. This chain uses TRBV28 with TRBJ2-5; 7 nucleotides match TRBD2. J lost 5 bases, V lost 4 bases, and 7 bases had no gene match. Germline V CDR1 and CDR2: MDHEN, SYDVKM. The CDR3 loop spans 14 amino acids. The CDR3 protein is CASSSGGAEETQYF. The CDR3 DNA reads TGTGCCAGCAGTTCGGGGGGAGCGGAGGAGACCCAGTACTTC.

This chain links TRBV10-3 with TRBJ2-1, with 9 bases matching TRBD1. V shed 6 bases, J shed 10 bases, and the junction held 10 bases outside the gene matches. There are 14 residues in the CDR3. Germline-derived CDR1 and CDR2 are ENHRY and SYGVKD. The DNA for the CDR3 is TGTGCCATCAGGGACAGGGGACGCGTTGCCGAGCAGTTCTTC. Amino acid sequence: CAIRDRGRVAEQFF.

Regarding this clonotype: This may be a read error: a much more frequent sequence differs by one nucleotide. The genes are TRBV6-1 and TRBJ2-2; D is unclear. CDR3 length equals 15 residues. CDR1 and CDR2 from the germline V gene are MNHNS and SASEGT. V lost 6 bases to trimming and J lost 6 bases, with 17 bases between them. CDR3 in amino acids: CASSPIRMGAGELFF. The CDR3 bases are TGTGCCAGCAGCCCGATCAGAATGGGCGCCGGGGAGCTGTTTTTT.

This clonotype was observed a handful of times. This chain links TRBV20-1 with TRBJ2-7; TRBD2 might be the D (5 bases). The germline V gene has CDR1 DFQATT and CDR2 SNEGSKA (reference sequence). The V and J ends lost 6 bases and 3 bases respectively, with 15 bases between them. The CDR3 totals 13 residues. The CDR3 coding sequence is TGCAGTGCCACGGAGGATCACAGCTACGAGCAGTACTTC. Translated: CSATEDHSYEQYF.

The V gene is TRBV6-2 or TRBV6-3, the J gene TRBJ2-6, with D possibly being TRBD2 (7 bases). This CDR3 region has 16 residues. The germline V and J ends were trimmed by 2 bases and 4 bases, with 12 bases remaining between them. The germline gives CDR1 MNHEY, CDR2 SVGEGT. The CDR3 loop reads CASSYRGATGANVLTF. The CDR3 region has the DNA TGTGCCAGCAGTTACCGGGGGGCGACAGGGGCCAACGTCCTGACTTTC.

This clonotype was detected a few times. CDR3 in amino acids: CSAPTAQETQYF. CDR3 nucleotide sequence: TGCAGTGCTCCGACAGCGCAAGAGACCCAGTACTTC. J is TRBJ2-5 and V is TRBV20-1, with a tentative D call TRBD1 (5 bases). Germline V gives CDR1 DFQATT, CDR2 SNEGSKA (reference sequence). The CDR3 has 12 amino acids. V shed 5 bases and J shed 2 bases, with 9 bases lying between them.

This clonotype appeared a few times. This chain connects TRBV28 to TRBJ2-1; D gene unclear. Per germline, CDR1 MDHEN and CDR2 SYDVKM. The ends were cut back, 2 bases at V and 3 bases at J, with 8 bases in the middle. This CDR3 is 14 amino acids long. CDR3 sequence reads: CASSLTFFYNEQFF. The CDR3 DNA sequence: TGTGCCAGCAGTTTAACTTTCTTCTACAATGAGCAGTTCTTC.

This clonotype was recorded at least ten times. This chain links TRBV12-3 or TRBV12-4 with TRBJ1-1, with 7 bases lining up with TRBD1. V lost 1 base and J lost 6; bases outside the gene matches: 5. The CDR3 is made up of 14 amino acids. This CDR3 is CASSLGGQVPEAFF. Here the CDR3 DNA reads TGTGCCAGCAGTTTAGGAGGACAGGTTCCTGAAGCTTTCTTT.

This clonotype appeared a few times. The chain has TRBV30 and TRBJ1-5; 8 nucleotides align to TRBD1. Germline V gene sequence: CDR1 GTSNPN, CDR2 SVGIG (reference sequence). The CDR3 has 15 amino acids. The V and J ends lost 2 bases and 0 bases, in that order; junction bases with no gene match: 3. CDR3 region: CAWSYGQGSNQPQHF. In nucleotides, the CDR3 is TGTGCCTGGAGTTACGGACAGGGTAGCAATCAGCCCCAGCATTTT.

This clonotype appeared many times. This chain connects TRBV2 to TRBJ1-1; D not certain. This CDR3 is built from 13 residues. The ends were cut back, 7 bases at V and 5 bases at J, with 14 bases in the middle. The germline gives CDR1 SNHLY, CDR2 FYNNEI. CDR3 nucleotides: TGTGCCAGCATAGGGCCACTCGGGACTGAAGCTTTCTTT. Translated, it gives CASIGPLGTEAFF.

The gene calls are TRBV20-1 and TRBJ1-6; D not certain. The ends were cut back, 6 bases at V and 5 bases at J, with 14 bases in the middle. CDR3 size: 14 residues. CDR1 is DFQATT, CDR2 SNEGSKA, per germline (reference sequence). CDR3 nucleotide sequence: TGCAGTGCAGCCGGAGGTGGAGATAATTCACCCCTCCACTTT. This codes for CSAAGGGDNSPLHF.

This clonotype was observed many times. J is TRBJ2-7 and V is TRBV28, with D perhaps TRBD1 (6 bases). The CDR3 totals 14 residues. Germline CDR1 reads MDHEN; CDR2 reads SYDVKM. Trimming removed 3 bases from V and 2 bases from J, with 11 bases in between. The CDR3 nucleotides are TGTGCCAGCAGTTTCCCAGGGGCCACCTACGAGCAGTACTTC. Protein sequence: CASSFPGATYEQYF.

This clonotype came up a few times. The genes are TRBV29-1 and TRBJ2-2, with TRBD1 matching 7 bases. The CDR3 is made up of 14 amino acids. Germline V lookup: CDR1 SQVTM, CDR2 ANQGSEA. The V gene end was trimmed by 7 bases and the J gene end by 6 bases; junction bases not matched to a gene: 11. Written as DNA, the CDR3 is TGCAGCGCCTGGACAGGTCTTGAGGCCGGGGAGCTGTTTTTT. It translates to CSAWTGLEAGELFF.

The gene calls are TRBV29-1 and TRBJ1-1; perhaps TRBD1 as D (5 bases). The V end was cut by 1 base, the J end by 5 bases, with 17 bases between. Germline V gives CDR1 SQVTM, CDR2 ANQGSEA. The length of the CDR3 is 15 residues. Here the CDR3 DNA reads TGCAGCGTTGAAGTTCATCGCGTGGAGGGGACTGAAGCTTTCTTT. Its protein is CSVEVHRVEGTEAFF.

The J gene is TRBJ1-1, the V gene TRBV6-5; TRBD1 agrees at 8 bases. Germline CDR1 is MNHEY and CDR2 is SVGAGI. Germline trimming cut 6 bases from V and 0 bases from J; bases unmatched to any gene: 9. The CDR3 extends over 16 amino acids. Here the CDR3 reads CASSYGDRTLNTEAFF. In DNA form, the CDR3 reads TGTGCCAGCAGCTACGGGGACAGGACTTTGAACACTGAAGCTTTCTTT.

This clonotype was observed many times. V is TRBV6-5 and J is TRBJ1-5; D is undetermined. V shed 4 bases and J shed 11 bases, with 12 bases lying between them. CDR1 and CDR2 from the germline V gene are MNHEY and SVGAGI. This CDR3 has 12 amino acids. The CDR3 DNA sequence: TGTGCCAGCAGTTTCCTGAGCTGGGCCCAGCATTTT. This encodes CASSFLSWAQHF.

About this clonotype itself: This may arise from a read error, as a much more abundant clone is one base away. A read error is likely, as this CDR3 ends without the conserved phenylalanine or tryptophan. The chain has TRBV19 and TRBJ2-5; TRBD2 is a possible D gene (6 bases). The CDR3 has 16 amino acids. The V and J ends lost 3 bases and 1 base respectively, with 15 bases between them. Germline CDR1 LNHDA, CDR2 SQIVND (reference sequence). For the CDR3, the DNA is TGTGCCAGTAGTATGCAAGGCGGGAACTTCCAAGAGACCCAGTACCTC. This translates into CASSMQGGNFQETQYL.

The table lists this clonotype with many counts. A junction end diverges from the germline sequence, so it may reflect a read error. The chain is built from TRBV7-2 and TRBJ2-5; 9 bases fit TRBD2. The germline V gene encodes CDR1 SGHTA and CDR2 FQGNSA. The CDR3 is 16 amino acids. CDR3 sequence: CASTLASGRIGETQYF. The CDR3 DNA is TGTGCCAGCACCTTAGCGAGCGGGAGGATTGGAGAGACCCAGTACTTC.

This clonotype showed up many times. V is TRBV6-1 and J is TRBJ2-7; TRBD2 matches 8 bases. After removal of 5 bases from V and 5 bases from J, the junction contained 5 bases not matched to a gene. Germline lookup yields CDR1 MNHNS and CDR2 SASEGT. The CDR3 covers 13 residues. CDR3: CASSPRTSHEQYF. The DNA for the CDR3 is TGTGCCAGCAGTCCCCGGACTAGCCACGAGCAGTACTTC.

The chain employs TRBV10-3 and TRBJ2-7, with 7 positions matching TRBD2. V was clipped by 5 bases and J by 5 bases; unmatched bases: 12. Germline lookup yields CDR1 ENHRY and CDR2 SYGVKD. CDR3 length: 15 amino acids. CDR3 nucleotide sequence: TGTGCCATCAGTCTAGCGGAGCCTGGGGTTGACGAGCAGTACTTC. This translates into CAISLAEPGVDEQYF.

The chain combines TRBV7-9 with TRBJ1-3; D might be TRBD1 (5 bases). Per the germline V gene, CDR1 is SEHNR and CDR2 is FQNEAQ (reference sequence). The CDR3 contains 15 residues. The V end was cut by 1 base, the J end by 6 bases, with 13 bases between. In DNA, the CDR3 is TGTGCCAGCAGCTTAGTTGGGGGAAAGGAAAACACCATATATTTT. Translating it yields CASSLVGGKENTIYF.

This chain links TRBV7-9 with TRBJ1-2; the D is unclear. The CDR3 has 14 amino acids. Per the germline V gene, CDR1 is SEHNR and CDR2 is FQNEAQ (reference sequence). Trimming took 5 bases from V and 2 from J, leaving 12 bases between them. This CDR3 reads CASSRAGTNYGYTF. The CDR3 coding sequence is TGTGCCAGCAGCCGGGCGGGAACCAACTATGGCTACACCTTC.